The sequence of this T cell receptor (beta chain) was determined in a study of blood T cells in healthy people across ages. Notes on the study in general: Strongly correlated with naive T cell percentage was TCR beta diversity.

Of note for this clonotype: What it recognizes is unknown.

Trimming removed 5 bases from V and 0 bases from J, with 12 bases in between. In germline, CDR1 is SGHTA, CDR2 FQGTGA. CDR3 length: 15 residues. Using a J-beta primer mix together with a sample-barcoded 5' primer, a second PCR was run for roughly 6 to 12 cycles. From the 5' RACE reads, TCRdb called clonotypes with MiXCR, one entry per CDR3 protein. The table includes about 800,000 distinct CDR3 sequences, around a quarter detected once. These data are also associated with another study on T cells of mothers and their children. That report adds: Detection of persistent microchimeric T cell clones did not occur.

This sequence was found in a boy aged 10-17 years in good health. The chain carries TRBV7-3 and TRBJ2-3, with D perhaps matching TRBD2 (6 bases). The sample was blood. CDR3 bases: TGTGCCAGCAGCCTTGCGGGGAAGAGCACAGATACGCAGTATTTT. Amino acid sequence: CASSLAGKSTDTQYF.